This TCR beta chain comes out of a study of beta chain features in type 1 diabetes. Findings and limits, study-wide: It was not settled here whether HLA type affects TCRB rearrangement. Shorter TCRB CDR3s, moderately but significantly so, were found in Type 1 diabetes patients in all four CD4+ subsets.

The CDR3 contains 11 residues. Per germline, CDR1 MNHEY and CDR2 SVGAGI. Trimming took 7 bases from V and 4 from J, leaving 5 bases between them. As every portion of the isolated RNA was reverse transcribed, the sequencing read expressed TCRB transcripts. Data came from immunoSEQ multiplex PCR; TCRdb stores just in-frame clones and leaves some out. The data contain hundreds of thousands of clones, approximately 10% of them seen just once; the ten biggest clones take up more than 0.015%. There are a few counts of this clone. Its antigen is as yet unknown. Sorting of CD4+ naive, central memory, regulatory and stem cell-like memory cells was performed via CD45RO/CCR7/CD25/CD127/CD95/CD27.

The clonotype was recovered from a man in his thirties or forties with type 1 diabetes. The source material was naive CD4+ T cells from blood. This rearrangement joins TRBV6-5 to TRBJ1-3; D unclear. CDR3 bases: TGTGCCAGCACCTCGGGAAACACCATATATTTT. It encodes CASTSGNTIYF.